Below are 17 T cell receptor beta chains sequenced from a single sample in a study of neurological immune-mediated disorders. TCRdb re-analysed the 5' RACE reads in MiXCR, keeping a single row per CDR3 protein. The sample lists fewer than 20,000 distinct CDR3 sequences; about 10% were seen once. The sample comprised CD8+ T cells from blood. Source of these receptors: a woman between 50 and 59 years old in good health.

This clonotype was recorded many times. J is TRBJ2-7 and V is TRBV20-1; D might be TRBD1 or TRBD2, each matching 6 bases. The ends were cut back, 3 bases at V and 4 bases at J, with 16 bases in the middle. CDR1 is DFQATT and CDR2 is SNEGSKA in the germline V gene (reference sequence). The CDR3 is 14 residues long. The DNA of the CDR3 is TGCAGTGCTAGTCCCCCGGGGGCGATTTACGAGCAGTACTTC. Translating gives CSASPPGAIYEQYF.

This clonotype was counted at least ten times. In nucleotides, the CDR3 is TGTGCCAGCAGTTACTCGCTAGCTTACAATGAGCAGTTCTTC. Protein: CASSYSLAYNEQFF. This chain joins TRBV6-5 and TRBJ2-1, with a possible D match to TRBD2 (5 bases). Germline V CDR1 and CDR2: MNHEY, SVGAGI. Trimming cost V 0 bases and J 4 bases, with 7 bases left between them. The length of the CDR3 is 14 residues.

This clonotype was picked up many times. V is TRBV6-2 or TRBV6-3 and J is TRBJ1-4; 10 nucleotides match TRBD1. V gave up 4 bases and J gave up 1 base; unmatched junction bases: 9. This CDR3 contains 18 residues. Germline values: CDR1 MNHEY, CDR2 SVGEGT. CDR3 nucleotide sequence: TGTGCCAGCAGTTCCTACGGGACAGGGGCCGGAACTAATGAAAAACTGTTTTTT. Its protein product is CASSSYGTGAGTNEKLFF.

This clonotype was seen ten or more times. The rearrangement uses TRBV20-1 and TRBJ1-1; D is undetermined. Trimming pared 0 bases from V and 4 bases from J, leaving 12 bases between. The CDR3 is made up of 14 amino acids. Germline V gives CDR1 DFQATT, CDR2 SNEGSKA (reference sequence). The CDR3 nucleotides read TGCAGTGCTAGAGACCCAGGCGAAGGCACTGAAGCTTTCTTT. This encodes CSARDPGEGTEAFF.

In this sample, this clonotype turned up many times. The chain is built from TRBV27 and TRBJ1-5; D gene uncertain. This CDR3 spans 14 amino acids. Trimming pared 2 bases from V and 8 bases from J, leaving 13 bases between. Germline CDR1 and CDR2: MNHEY and SMNVEV (reference sequence). For the CDR3, the DNA is TGTGCCAGCAGTTTAGTGGGAAGCTCGGAGCCCCAGCATTTT. It encodes CASSLVGSSEPQHF.

This clonotype was picked up many times. This chain uses TRBV20-1 with TRBJ2-1; D is ambiguous. Germline CDR1 and CDR2: DFQATT and SNEGSKA (reference sequence). Trimming stripped 2 bases from V and 9 bases from J, with 14 bases between. The CDR3 covers 13 residues. The CDR3 sequence is CSARSRVDGEQFF. The DNA of the CDR3 is TGCAGTGCTAGATCCCGGGTAGATGGTGAGCAGTTCTTC.

Ten or more counts support this clonotype. The rearrangement joins TRBV28 to TRBJ2-1; 11 bases map to TRBD1. Per germline, CDR1 MDHEN and CDR2 SYDVKM. CDR3 length equals 15 residues. The trim removed 1 base at V and 8 bases at J, leaving 4 bases unmatched. The CDR3, as DNA: TGTGCCAGCAGTTTATTGGGACAGGGGGGCGATGAGCAGTTCTTC. Translation gives CASSLLGQGGDEQFF.

This clonotype was observed at least ten times. J is TRBJ1-1 and V is TRBV7-9, with D unresolved. The CDR3 consists of 13 residues. CDR1 is SEHNR and CDR2 is FQNEAQ in the germline V gene (reference sequence). Trimming shortened V by 5 bases and J by 3 bases, and 10 bases separated the two germline ends. The CDR3 reads CASSPEQDTEAFF. The DNA of the CDR3 is TGTGCCAGCAGCCCAGAGCAGGACACTGAAGCTTTCTTT.

This clonotype occurred many times. V usage is TRBV16 and J usage is TRBJ2-7, with D tentatively TRBD1 or TRBD2 (5 bases each). Germline V CDR1 and CDR2: KGHSY, FQNENV. The CDR3 runs 13 residues. V dropped 5 bases and J dropped 5 bases, with 13 bases sitting between them. CDR3 DNA: TGTGCCAGCAGCGGTTCCGGGGACCACGAGCAGTACTTC. Translating gives CASSGSGDHEQYF.

This clonotype was found a few times. This chain links TRBV7-2 with TRBJ2-3; tentatively, D is TRBD2 (6 bases). Trimming removed 6 bases at V and 5 bases at J, with 12 bases between. Germline-derived CDR1 and CDR2 are SGHTA and FQGNSA. The CDR3 has 13 residues. For the CDR3, the DNA is TGTGCCAGCAGTTATCGAGCGGGAGATACGCAGTATTTT. It is translated as CASSYRAGDTQYF.

This chain connects TRBV9 to TRBJ2-2; D not resolved. In germline, CDR1 is SGDLS, CDR2 YYNGEE. Trimming took off 0 bases at V and 7 bases at J, with 4 bases between the two ends. The CDR3 length is 12 residues. CDR3 sequence: CASSVGLGELFF. The CDR3 DNA is TGTGCCAGCAGCGTAGGCCTCGGGGAGCTGTTTTTT.

There are many counts of this clonotype. The CDR3 DNA reads as TGTGCCAGCAGTGAAGACAGGGGGAGAGAGACCCAGTACTTC. Translated, it gives CASSEDRGRETQYF. V usage is TRBV2 and J usage is TRBJ2-5; 8 bases map to TRBD1. Germline CDR1 reads SNHLY; CDR2 reads FYNNEI. The CDR3 covers 14 residues. Trimming took 1 base from V and 4 from J; bases not matched to a gene: 2.

In its sample, this clonotype was seen many times. The gene calls are TRBV20-1 and TRBJ2-7; TRBD2 aligns across 7 bases. Germline V gene lookup returns CDR1 DFQATT and CDR2 SNEGSKA (reference sequence). CDR3 length: 16 amino acids. The V gene end was trimmed by 0 bases and the J gene end by 5 bases; junction bases not matched to a gene: 13. CDR3 coding DNA: TGCAGTGCTAGAGATCCCCGATTGGGACTACAACACGAGCAGTACTTC. Translated: CSARDPRLGLQHEQYF.

This clonotype was detected only once. CDR3 in DNA: TGTGCCACCAGCAGCCGATTAACAGGGAACACCGGGGAGCTGTTTTTT. This sequence encodes CATSSRLTGNTGELFF. This chain links TRBV15 with TRBJ2-2, with D maybe TRBD1 (5 bases). V was trimmed by 3 bases and J by 1 base, leaving 12 bases between them. CDR1 LNHNV and CDR2 YYDKDF come from the germline V gene (reference sequence). The CDR3 covers 16 residues.

The rearrangement joins TRBV27 to TRBJ1-3; D ambiguous. V lost 6 bases to trimming and J lost 9 bases, with 9 bases between them. This CDR3 region has 11 residues. The germline CDR1 and CDR2 sequences are MNHEY and SMNVEV (reference sequence). CDR3 DNA: TGTGCCAGCAGCGGCGGGAGCACCATATATTTT. It is translated as CASSGGSTIYF.

This clonotype occurred many times. J is TRBJ2-5 and V is TRBV9; maybe TRBD1 (5 bases). The V gene lost 4 bases and the J gene lost 0 bases, with 10 bases spanning the gap. CDR3 length: 14 residues. Germline V lookup: CDR1 SGDLS, CDR2 YYNGEE. The DNA of the CDR3 is TGTGCCAGCAGCCCCGGACACGACCAAGAGACCCAGTACTTC. Its translation is CASSPGHDQETQYF.

This clonotype was seen many times. The genes are TRBV29-1 and TRBJ2-7; D not certain. Trimming cost V 1 base and J 2 bases, with 9 bases left between them. CDR1 and CDR2 from the germline V gene are SQVTM and ANQGSEA. The CDR3 runs to 13 residues. The CDR3 region has the DNA TGCAGCGTTGAAGCTGGGAACCCCTACGAGCAGTACTTC. It translates to CSVEAGNPYEQYF.